Each of the 4 T cell receptor beta chains below was sequenced from the same sample in a study of neoadjuvant anti-PD-1 for oral cavity cancer. Documented time point: after neoadjuvant nivolumab, at surgical resection. Assay: immunoSEQ multiplex PCR; the TCRdb copy retains only in-frame clones and omits some. The sample yields about 32,000 clones, about 80% seen once. Sequenced material: PBMCs, taken after nivolumab (anti-PD-1) treatment. The receptors originated from a person aged 40-85 years with oral cavity squamous cell carcinoma.

The V and J genes are TRBV6-1 and TRBJ1-3, with TRBD1 identical over 8 bases. Unmatched junction bases numbered 6, after V lost 9 bases and J lost 2 bases. This CDR3 comprises 14 residues. Per the germline V gene, CDR1 is MNHNS and CDR2 is SASEGT. The CDR3 DNA reads TGTGCCAGTGGGGAGACAGGGGCTGGAAACACCATATATTTT. Translation gives CASGETGAGNTIYF.

The rearrangement joins TRBV7-8 to TRBJ2-5; no definite D call. V lost 2 bases, J lost 5 bases, and 15 bases lay in between. The CDR3 sequence is 15 residues long. CDR1 SGHVS and CDR2 FQNEAQ come from the germline V gene. The CDR3 is CASSLSPGLGETQYF. In nucleotides, the CDR3 is TGTGCCAGCAGCTTATCGCCGGGTCTTGGGGAGACCCAGTACTTC.

The rearrangement links TRBV30 to TRBJ2-7, with D possibly being TRBD2 (6 bases). V was pared by 2 bases and J by 1 base, with 12 bases between. CDR3 length equals 14 residues. In germline, CDR1 is GTSNPN, CDR2 SVGIG (reference sequence). In DNA form, the CDR3 reads TGTGCCTGGAGTTCCAGGACTATTTCCTACGAGCAGTACTTC. Residues: CAWSSRTISYEQYF.

The chain carries TRBV5-1 and TRBJ2-2, with D unclear. This CDR3 is 13 amino acids long. V lost 4 bases and J 2 bases, leaving 6 bases between the germline ends. Looked up from germline, CDR1 is SGHRS and CDR2 is YFSETQ. The CDR3 loop reads CASSVANTGELFF. DNA of the CDR3: TGCGCCAGCAGCGTAGCCAACACCGGGGAGCTGTTTTTT. The whole variable domain, remainder taken from reference TRBV5-1 and TRBJ2-2, is KAGVTQTPRYLIKTRGQQVTLSCSPISGHRSVSWYQQTPGQGLQFLFEYFSETQRNKGNFPGRFSGRQFSNSRSEMNVSTLELGDSALYLCASSVANTGELFFGEGSRLTVL.